These T cell receptor beta chains were read from a single sample in a study of T-cell reconstitution after alpha-beta-depleted transplantation in children. TCRdb redid the calling of the PCR reads with MiXCR, one entry per CDR3 protein. The sample has about 230,000 distinct CDR3 sequences, roughly a tenth seen once; the top ten hold under 30%. The sample consisted of PBMCs, taken before TCRalphabeta/CD19-depleted stem cell transplant. All receptors derive from a child in the first two years of life with acute myeloid leukemia, due to receive a stem cell transplant. Each CDR3 is given without its conserved first and last residue. The D gene is left open where the match is weak.

V gene | D gene | CDR3 length | CDR3 protein
TRBV10-3 | TRBD2 | 13 | AISPLAGGPAEQF
TRBV5-1 | - | 15 | ASSLAGLPTHNEKLF
TRBV25-1 | - | 11 | ASSELTQGMAF
TRBV18 | TRBD2 | 13 | ASSRGSGNENEQF
TRBV7-9 | - | 12 | ASSPRGPSYGYT
TRBV5-1 | TRBD1 | 14 | ASSLEGQSSYNEQF
TRBV21-1 | - | 12 | VSRKDRVTQPQH
TRBV28 | - | 13 | ASSLGLAVTGELF
TRBV12-3/TRBV12-4 | - | 12 | ASSFSRSMRPQH
TRBV4-1 | TRBD1 | 14 | ASSRPSDRPNNEQF
TRBV3-1 | - | 11 | ASSLLVNGGQY
TRBV5-1 | - | 13 | ASSTRGGSVGELF
TRBV7-2 | - | 14 | ASSLGGRTTNEKLF
TRBV7-8 | TRBD1 | 11 | ASSLTGAGGYT